This TCR beta chain was identified during a study of identical twins. Findings and caveats of the study: Those out-of-frame alpha sequences shared by twins showed an excess of low generation probability. The same donors were not followed; conclusions instead depended on cross-sectional statistical analysis.

This clonotype came up a few times. No antigen is known for it. One entry per CDR3 protein results from TCRdb running MiXCR on the 5' RACE reads. The table lists around 470,000 distinct CDR3 sequences, 12% to 15% of them singletons. Every sampled donor was Caucasian and healthy. Germline-derived CDR1 and CDR2 are SGHTA and FQGNSA. This CDR3 is built from 17 residues. The trim removed 5 bases at V and 9 bases at J, leaving 15 bases unmatched. These data were also filed under a second study, of yellow fever vaccine responses in identical twins. From that study: Twins reportedly mounted vaccine T cell responses that seemed partly convergent, partly personalized.

The sequenced material came from CD4+ T cells sorted from blood. The rearrangement joins TRBV7-2 to TRBJ1-6; 8 nucleotides match TRBD1. The TCR sequence derives from a woman under 30 in good health. DNA of the CDR3: TGTGCCAGCAGCCACCTGACAGGGGTAGGGGTCGGTTCACCCCTCCACTTT. It translates to CASSHLTGVGVGSPLHF. Filled out from reference TRBV7-2 and TRBJ1-6, the complete variable domain reads GAGVSQSPSNKVTEKGKDVELRCDPISGHTALYWYRQSLGQGLEFLIYFQGNSAPDKSGLPSDRFSAERTGGSVSTLTIQRTQQEDSAVYLCASSHLTGVGVGSPLHFGNGTRLTVT.